This TCR beta chain originates from a study of cytotoxic CD8 clonotypes in ibrutinib-treated CLL. Background on the study: Overall, some 24 responses were partial and 2 complete; following median around 70 months, around 15 patients stayed remitted and approximately 12 progressed. Points from the study as a whole: Public clonotypes, found uncommonly, either contracted or stayed stable on treatment.

As regards this clone: Antigen specificity is unknown.

Produced via immunoSEQ multiplex PCR; TCRdb's table is partial and in-frame only. Of over 100,000 clones in the sample, 58% were seen once. V dropped 5 bases and J dropped 3 bases, with 6 bases sitting between them. The CDR3 covers 12 residues. CDR1 is SEHNR, CDR2 FQNEAQ, per germline (reference sequence). The sequence came from a human donor with chronic lymphocytic leukemia. The sample consisted of PBMCs, taken after 24 months of ibrutinib treatment. The V gene is TRBV7-9, the J gene TRBJ2-3; D is unresolved. The CDR3 nucleotides are TGTGCCAGCAGCCCGAATACAGATACGCAGTATTTT. As protein: CASSPNTDTQYF.